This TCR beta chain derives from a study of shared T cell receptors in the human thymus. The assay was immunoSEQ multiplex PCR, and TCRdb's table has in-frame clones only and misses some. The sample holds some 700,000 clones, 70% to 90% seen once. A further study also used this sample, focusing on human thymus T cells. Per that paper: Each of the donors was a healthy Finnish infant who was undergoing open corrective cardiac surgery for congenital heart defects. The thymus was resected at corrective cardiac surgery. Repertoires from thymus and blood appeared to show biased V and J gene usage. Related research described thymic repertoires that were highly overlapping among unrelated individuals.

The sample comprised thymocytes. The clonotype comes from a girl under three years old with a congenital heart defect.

CDR3 region: CASSQGVSRGSSYEQYF. The CDR3 DNA reads as TGCGCCAGCAGCCAAGGTGTATCTAGGGGATCCTCCTACGAGCAGTACTTC. The genes are TRBV4-1 and TRBJ2-5; TRBD1 is a possible D gene (5 bases). The J call is in doubt because the DNA end fits TRBJ2-7 better. Per germline, CDR1 MGHRA and CDR2 YSYEKL. The length of the CDR3 is 17 residues.